Below are 19 T cell receptor beta chains sequenced from a single sample in a study of naive and memory T cell subsets. TCR cDNA received a 3' ligated oligonucleotide that carried a UMI. Ligated cDNA underwent four rounds of PCR with nested alpha and beta constant region primers and SP2. TCRdb called the 5' RACE reads again in MiXCR, with one record for every CDR3 protein. The table shows 25,000 to 35,000 distinct CDR3 sequences, with roughly 17% occurring only once. Every receptor here comes from a female donor in good health.

In this sample, this clonotype turned up many times. V usage is TRBV20-1 and J usage is TRBJ1-6, with D possibly being TRBD1 (5 bases). The germline V gene encodes CDR1 DFQATT and CDR2 SNEGSKA (reference sequence). The CDR3 runs to 16 residues. The ends were cut back, 4 bases at V and 7 bases at J, with 20 bases in the middle. The CDR3 spells CSATPSRGLQNSPLHF. CDR3 bases: TGCAGTGCTACCCCTTCCCGGGGACTCCAGAATTCACCCCTCCACTTT.

This clonotype was counted a few times. The chain is built from TRBV20-1 and TRBJ1-5, with unresolved D. Trimming removed 6 bases from V and 6 bases from J, with 15 bases in between. This CDR3 region has 13 residues. Germline V gives CDR1 DFQATT, CDR2 SNEGSKA (reference sequence). The CDR3 reads CSAPGEVGQPQHF. The CDR3 nucleotides are TGCAGTGCCCCTGGGGAAGTTGGTCAGCCCCAGCATTTT.

The chain joins TRBV6-5 to TRBJ1-2, with TRBD1 identical over 9 bases. Germline V gene sequence: CDR1 MNHEY, CDR2 SVGAGI. The J segment lost 7 bases and the V segment lost 6 bases, leaving 9 bases of the junction unmatched. This CDR3 has 14 residues. As DNA, the CDR3 is TGTGCCAGCAGATACCGGACAGGGGATCGTGGCTACACCTTC. Translated: CASRYRTGDRGYTF.

At least ten counts were recorded for this clonotype. The CDR3 is CASSHPMGYPREQYF. The CDR3 coding sequence is TGCGCCAGCAGCCACCCCATGGGCTATCCGCGGGAGCAGTACTTC. The chain employs TRBV4-1 and TRBJ2-7; no definite D call. The CDR3 is made up of 15 amino acids. V dropped 3 bases and J dropped 7 bases, with 19 bases sitting between them. Germline lookup yields CDR1 MGHRA and CDR2 YSYEKL.

The chain recombines TRBV6-1 with TRBJ1-2, with D maybe TRBD1 (6 bases). Per the germline V gene, CDR1 is MNHNS and CDR2 is SASEGT. The V gene lost 2 bases and the J gene lost 3 bases, with 13 bases spanning the gap. The CDR3 covers 15 residues. The DNA for the CDR3 is TGTGCCAGCAGTGAAACAGACAGGAGTGACTATGGCTACACCTTC. Its translation is CASSETDRSDYGYTF.

In this sample, this clonotype turned up a few times. This chain joins TRBV6-1 and TRBJ1-3; D is ambiguous. Germline V gene lookup returns CDR1 MNHNS and CDR2 SASEGT. The V gene lost 8 bases and the J gene lost 0 bases, with 11 bases spanning the gap. The CDR3 runs to 14 residues. In DNA, the CDR3 is TGTGCCAGCGTTCTAGACCTCTCTGGAAACACCATATATTTT. Its protein is CASVLDLSGNTIYF.

Ten or more counts support this clonotype. The chain links TRBV11-2 to TRBJ1-6, with D perhaps TRBD1 (6 bases). The CDR3 is made up of 16 amino acids. V was shortened by 6 bases and J by 0 bases, with 12 bases between the two germline ends. Germline V gene sequence: CDR1 SGHAT, CDR2 FQNNGV. The DNA for the CDR3 is TGTGCCAGCAGTTTCACAGGGAGCTCCTATAATTCACCCCTCCACTTT. Translating gives CASSFTGSSYNSPLHF.

The chain links TRBV12-3 or TRBV12-4 to TRBJ1-6; 8 positions agree with TRBD1. The CDR3 has 14 residues. V lost 6 bases to trimming and J lost 8 bases; unmatched junction nucleotides: 6. The CDR3 DNA sequence: TGTGCCAGCAGCGGACAGGGAAATCATTCACCCCTCCACTTT. Translation gives CASSGQGNHSPLHF.

As regards this clonotype: The germline gene is not matched at one end of the junction; a read error may be the cause. V and J are TRBV20-1 and TRBJ1-2, with 10 nucleotides matching TRBD1. The CDR3 runs 14 residues. Per germline, CDR1 DFQATT and CDR2 SNEGSKA (reference sequence). The CDR3 loop is CSARDMGQGNGDTF. The CDR3 coding sequence is TGCAGTGCTAGAGATATGGGACAGGGGAATGGCGACACCTTC.

The rearrangement uses TRBV10-3 and TRBJ2-1; D possibly corresponds to TRBD1 (5 bases). This CDR3 comprises 14 residues. Deletions cut 4 bases from V and 1 base from J, with 8 bases between. Germline assignment: CDR1 ENHRY and CDR2 SYGVKD. The DNA for the CDR3 is TGTGCCATCAGTGGGGGCGAATCCTACAATGAGCAGTTCTTC. Translating it yields CAISGGESYNEQFF.

This clonotype was detected ten times or more. V is TRBV15 and J is TRBJ1-5, with D possibly matching TRBD1 (5 bases). Germline V gene sequence: CDR1 LNHNV, CDR2 YYDKDF (reference sequence). V lost 1 base to trimming and J lost 3 bases, with 10 bases between them. The CDR3 extends over 15 amino acids. The CDR3 is CATSRGGWVNQPQHF. The CDR3 bases are TGTGCCACCAGCAGAGGGGGGTGGGTCAATCAGCCCCAGCATTTT.

This clonotype was picked up a small number of times. This chain connects TRBV5-1 to TRBJ2-1; the D gene is possibly TRBD1 (5 bases). V was clipped by 1 base and J by 15 bases, with 20 bases between them. Germline loops: CDR1 SGHRS, CDR2 YFSETQ. CDR3 length equals 14 residues. The CDR3 spells CASSLSWAGRLGFF. CDR3 coding DNA: TGCGCCAGCAGCTTGTCTTGGGCAGGGCGCCTTGGGTTCTTC.

There are many counts of this clonotype. The chain links TRBV9 to TRBJ2-3, with TRBD2 matching 7 bases. CDR3 size: 16 residues. V shed 7 bases, J shed 2 bases, and the junction held 13 bases outside the gene matches. From germline, CDR1 is SGDLS and CDR2 YYNGEE. The CDR3: CASGPTSLPNTDTQYF. CDR3 bases: TGTGCCAGCGGGCCGACTAGCCTGCCTAACACAGATACGCAGTATTTT.

This clonotype was seen many times. The chain is built from TRBV20-1 and TRBJ1-5; D not resolved. CDR3 size: 13 residues. Looked up from germline, CDR1 is DFQATT and CDR2 is SNEGSKA (reference sequence). V gave up 2 bases and J gave up 5 bases, with 10 bases separating them. CDR3 DNA: TGCAGTGCTAGAAGAGGGTTCGATCAGCCCCAGCATTTT. Translation: CSARRGFDQPQHF.

This clonotype occurred many times. The chain uses TRBV29-1 and TRBJ1-2, with D unresolved. Per the germline V gene, CDR1 is SQVTM and CDR2 is ANQGSEA. Trimming took 3 bases from V and 7 from J, leaving 9 bases between them. The CDR3 totals 11 residues. This CDR3 reads CSVESGFGYTF. The CDR3 coding sequence is TGCAGCGTTGAGTCTGGGTTTGGCTACACCTTC.

This clonotype was counted at least ten times. The chain recombines TRBV6-5 with TRBJ2-2; 12 bases are a match to TRBD2. The CDR3 contains 18 residues. The junction had 16 bases not matched to a gene; V was cut back by 7 bases and J by 7 bases. From germline, CDR1 is MNHEY and CDR2 SVGAGI. The CDR3 spells CASTKGLAGSVVGGELFF. CDR3 sequence (DNA): TGTGCCAGCACAAAAGGACTAGCGGGGTCGGTAGTTGGCGGGGAGCTGTTTTTT.

This clonotype was counted many times. The chain joins TRBV29-1 to TRBJ2-3; D may be TRBD1 or TRBD2 (5 bases each). Between the trimmed V and J ends, which lost 7 bases and 4 bases, there was a span of 18 bases. The CDR3 is 14 residues long. Germline V lookup: CDR1 SQVTM, CDR2 ANQGSEA. The CDR3 loop is CSASLAGGPDTQYF. DNA for the CDR3: TGCAGCGCTTCTTTAGCTGGGGGACCAGATACGCAGTATTTT.

This clonotype was detected many times. V and J are TRBV7-8 and TRBJ2-3; TRBD1 might be the D (6 bases). This CDR3 spans 16 amino acids. The ends were cut back, 3 bases at V and 0 bases at J, with 13 bases in the middle. Germline-derived CDR1 and CDR2 are SGHVS and FQNEAQ. The CDR3 loop reads CASSLGPGQSTDTQYF. The CDR3 DNA reads TGTGCCAGCAGCTTGGGACCGGGACAAAGCACAGATACGCAGTATTTT.

This chain's CDR3 is CSGHRGRGTEAFF. The CDR3 nucleotides read TGCAGCGGACACAGGGGTCGGGGCACTGAAGCTTTCTTT. The genes are TRBV29-1 and TRBJ1-1, with 7 bases lining up with TRBD1. Per germline, CDR1 SQVTM and CDR2 ANQGSEA. Trimming took 7 bases from V and 4 from J; bases not matched to a gene: 9. The CDR3 totals 13 residues.